One and the same sample provided the 20 T cell receptor beta chains below, sequenced in a study of metastatic and nonmetastatic thyroid tumors. Every patient was untreated before thyroid surgery. TCRdb reprocessed the PCR reads using MiXCR. This sample has roughly 14,000 clones, with about 31% found just once. Sample: tumor tissue. The receptor source for this set is a female donor with papillary thyroid cancer or a benign thyroid nodule (not recorded which). Some clones in this sample may be carry-over from other donors' samples.

Many counts were recorded for this clone. This chain connects TRBV18 to TRBJ1-2; D unclear. Per germline, CDR1 KGHSH and CDR2 LQKENI. The CDR3 length is 13 residues. Between the trimmed V and J ends, which lost 1 base and 7 bases, there was a span of 10 bases. The CDR3 DNA sequence: TGTGCCAGCTCACCACGGGTAGCGAGTGGCTACACCTTC. It translates to CASSPRVASGYTF.

The chain carries TRBV5-1 and TRBJ2-7, with 11 bases identical to TRBD2. V lost 4 bases, J lost 4 bases, and 4 bases stayed unmatched. The germline CDR1 and CDR2 sequences are SGHRS and YFSETQ. The CDR3 has 14 amino acids. This chain's CDR3 is CASSNTSGSYEQYF. The CDR3 DNA is TGCGCCAGCAGCAATACTAGCGGGAGTTACGAGCAGTACTTC.

The chain joins TRBV6-5 to TRBJ2-2; D is ambiguous. V dropped 0 bases and J dropped 7 bases, with 6 bases sitting between them. The CDR3 spans 13 residues. The germline gives CDR1 MNHEY, CDR2 SVGAGI. Here the CDR3 reads CASSYSAFGELFF. The CDR3 nucleotides are TGTGCCAGCAGTTACTCTGCCTTCGGGGAGCTGTTTTTT.

Within the sample, this clone is medium-sized. The chain has TRBV7-6 and TRBJ2-2; no definite D call. The CDR3 length is 12 residues. V was trimmed by 2 bases and J by 2 bases, leaving 0 bases between them. Germline V gives CDR1 SGHVS, CDR2 FNYEAQ. CDR3 in DNA: TGTGCCAGCAGCTTAAACACCGGGGAGCTGTTTTTT. Translating it yields CASSLNTGELFF.

As regards this clone: At one of its ends the junction is not consistent with the germline gene, which may arise from a read error. The chain recombines TRBV4-3 with TRBJ1-1, with D possibly matching TRBD1 (5 bases). There are 17 residues in the CDR3. Germline assignment: CDR1 LGHNA and CDR2 YSLEER. CDR3 DNA: TGCGCCAGCAGCCAAGCCCTGGGGGGGGTTACGAACACTGAAGCTTTCTTC. This codes for CASSQALGGVTNTEAFF.

This clone counts as medium-sized. The chain combines TRBV10-2 with TRBJ1-2, with D possibly matching TRBD1 (5 bases). The CDR3 spans 13 residues. The V end was cut by 2 bases, the J end by 8 bases, with 12 bases between. Germline V gene sequence: CDR1 WSHSY, CDR2 SAAADI. This CDR3 reads CASSETEGRGYTF. The CDR3 DNA follows: TGCGCCAGCAGTGAGACCGAGGGGAGAGGCTACACCTTC.

This clone was counted at least ten times. CDR3 residues: CASSPRYNEQFF. The CDR3, as DNA: TGTGCCAGCAGTCCTCGATACAATGAGCAGTTCTTC. This sequence joins TRBV3-1 and TRBJ2-1; D is ambiguous. The germline V gene has CDR1 LGHDT and CDR2 YNNKEL (reference sequence). This CDR3 has 12 amino acids. Trimming took 6 bases from V and 4 from J, leaving 7 bases between them.

In its sample, this clone was seen many times. The chain has TRBV5-4 and TRBJ1-6; D may be TRBD1 (5 bases). V was clipped by 4 bases and J by 4 bases, with 9 bases between them. Looked up from germline, CDR1 is SGHNT and CDR2 is YYREEE (reference sequence). CDR3 length: 14 residues. CDR3 DNA: TGTGCCAGCAGCCGACAGTCTTATAATTCACCCCTCCACTTT. The encoded protein is CASSRQSYNSPLHF. The full variable domain, in which reference TRBV5-4 and TRBJ1-6 provide the parts outside the CDR3, is ETGVTQSPTHLIKTRGQQVTLRCSSQSGHNTVSWYQQALGQGPQFIFQYYREEENGRGNFPPRFSGLQFPNYSSELNVNALELDDSALYLCASSRQSYNSPLHFGNGTRLTVT.

This clone rates as medium-sized. This chain links TRBV6-6 with TRBJ2-7; 12 bases fit TRBD2. V lost 2 bases and J lost 0; bases outside the gene matches: 2. This CDR3 is built from 16 residues. CDR1 is MNHNY, CDR2 SVGAGI, per germline (reference sequence). CDR3 amino acids: CASSYQTSGGSYEQYF. CDR3 DNA: TGTGCCAGCAGTTACCAGACTAGCGGGGGCTCCTACGAGCAGTACTTC.

The chain uses TRBV15 and TRBJ2-7; TRBD2 matches 11 bases. This CDR3 is built from 17 residues. With V trimmed by 5 bases and J by 2 bases, 11 bases remained unmatched. Germline values: CDR1 LNHNV, CDR2 YYDKDF (reference sequence). The CDR3 coding sequence is TGTGCCACCAGCCCTACTTTAGCGGGAGGGACGACCTACGAGCAGTACTTC. It translates to CATSPTLAGGTTYEQYF.

V usage is TRBV6-1 and J usage is TRBJ1-6; 7 bases are shared with TRBD1. The CDR3 contains 15 residues. The germline V gene encodes CDR1 MNHNS and CDR2 SASEGT. The V and J ends lost 5 bases and 9 bases, in that order; junction bases with no gene match: 10. The CDR3: CASSKKLTGSSPLHF. Written as DNA, the CDR3 is TGTGCCAGCAGTAAAAAGTTGACAGGGAGTTCACCCCTCCACTTT.

V gene TRBV30 combines with J gene TRBJ2-1; D gene uncertain. Germline V gene sequence: CDR1 GTSNPN, CDR2 SVGIG (reference sequence). Trimming left V 2 bases short and J 11 bases short, with 10 bases between. CDR3 length equals 11 residues. The CDR3 sequence is CAWSTSGQQFF. Here the CDR3 DNA reads TGTGCCTGGAGTACCTCCGGCCAGCAGTTCTTC.

With respect to this clone: Other nucleotide sequences from this sample produce the same CDR3. CDR3 sequence: CAWSVAGTAYEQYF. The DNA of the CDR3 is TGTGCCTGGAGTGTGGCCGGGACAGCCTACGAGCAGTACTTC. The chain carries TRBV30 and TRBJ2-7, with 7 nucleotides matching TRBD1. Per the germline V gene, CDR1 is GTSNPN and CDR2 is SVGIG (reference sequence). This CDR3 has 14 residues. Trimming cost V 0 bases and J 2 bases; bases outside gene matches: 4.

This rearrangement joins TRBV4-1 to TRBJ1-6; D remains unclear. This CDR3 comprises 17 residues. The V end lost 0 bases, the J end lost 0 bases, and 9 bases lay between the germline ends. The germline gives CDR1 MGHRA, CDR2 YSYEKL. DNA for the CDR3: TGCGCCAGCAGCCAAGAGCCAGGCGGCTCCTATAATTCACCCCTCCACTTT. As protein: CASSQEPGGSYNSPLHF.

In its sample, this clone was seen many times. This may be a read error, as it is one base from a much larger clone. The chain is built from TRBV10-2 and TRBJ1-2; no firm D call. Germline lookup yields CDR1 WSHSY and CDR2 SAAADI. The V and J ends lost 6 bases and 2 bases respectively, with 16 bases between them. The CDR3 totals 15 residues. CDR3 sequence reads: CASRSAGGLNYGYTF. The CDR3 DNA reads TGCGCCAGCAGATCCGCGGGAGGCTTGAACTATGGCTACACCTTC.

This clone occurred many times. The chain uses TRBV7-6 and TRBJ2-2; 7 positions match TRBD2. This CDR3 has 16 residues. J gave up 0 bases and V 5 bases, and 6 bases lay outside the gene matches. Germline CDR1 is SGHVS and CDR2 is FNYEAQ. The CDR3 nucleotides read TGTGCCAGCAGCCCAAATGCGGGGGCGAACACCGGGGAGCTGTTTTTT. As protein: CASSPNAGANTGELFF.

This chain connects TRBV30 to TRBJ2-1, with D perhaps matching TRBD1 (5 bases). Trimming took 3 bases from V and 7 from J, leaving 16 bases between them. The germline gives CDR1 GTSNPN, CDR2 SVGIG (reference sequence). CDR3 length: 14 residues. CDR3 nucleotides: TGTGCCTGGAGAGGCCAGGGTAGATTGAATGAGCAGTTCTTC. Translating it yields CAWRGQGRLNEQFF.

By share, this clone ranks as medium-sized. V is TRBV24-1 and J is TRBJ1-2, with TRBD1 matching 8 bases. V lost 3 bases to trimming and J lost 7 bases; unmatched junction nucleotides: 6. The CDR3 extends over 14 amino acids. In germline, CDR1 is KGHDR, CDR2 SFDVKD. Written as DNA, the CDR3 is TGTGCCACCAGTGATCCCGGGACAGGCGGTGGCTACACCTTC. It yields the protein CATSDPGTGGGYTF.

There are many counts of this clone. Given a much more abundant clone one base away, this may be a read error. J is TRBJ2-7 and V is TRBV2, with TRBD2 identical over 13 bases. Germline lookup yields CDR1 SNHLY and CDR2 FYNNEI. This CDR3 contains 15 residues. The CDR3 is CASSGTSGGLYEQHF. The CDR3 DNA reads TGTGCCAGCAGTGGGACTAGCGGGGGCCTTTACGAGCAGCACTTC.

This clone was counted only a few times. The chain is built from TRBV12-3 or TRBV12-4 and TRBJ2-7, with TRBD1 matching over 9 bases. V was clipped by 5 bases and J by 4 bases; unmatched bases: 9. This CDR3 contains 15 residues. The CDR3 sequence is CASSQTGGLWYEQYF. CDR3 nucleotide sequence: TGTGCCAGCAGTCAGACAGGGGGACTTTGGTACGAGCAGTACTTC.